Given below is one TCR beta chain in context. These data come from a study of control samples from healthy donors and cancer patients. The CDR3 is 13 residues long. The germline gives CDR1 SEHNR, CDR2 FQNEAQ (reference sequence). The V gene lost 3 bases and the J gene lost 7 bases, with 10 bases spanning the gap. Only in-frame clones appear in the TCRdb table, and some are missing; sequencing was by immunoSEQ multiplex PCR. The data contain fewer than 15,000 clones, approximately 94% of them singletons. The TCR originated in a man aged 70-80 years with head and neck cancer. Material: PBMCs. This chain joins TRBV7-9 and TRBJ2-4; tentatively, D is TRBD1 (6 bases). The CDR3 nucleotides read TGTGCCAGCAGCTTGGGACACTGGAACATTCAGTACTTC. It translates to CASSLGHWNIQYF.